This entry lists 18 T cell receptor beta chains sequenced from one sample in a study of regulatory T cells in long-lasting Graves disease. According to the study, TCR beta libraries were built with iRepertoire HTBI primers and CDR3-region Arm-PCR. In TCRdb, the multiplex PCR reads were re-called with MiXCR into one record per CDR3 protein. The data hold a few hundred thousand distinct CDR3 sequences, with around 15% observed a single time. The time point here: newly diagnosed GD, antithyroid drugs for less than 3 months. After RNA was extracted from PBMCs, the TCR library was made from it. These sequences were also reported in another study, on T cells in Graves' hyperthyroidism and ophthalmopathy.

Sequences were derived from peripheral blood mononuclear cells (PBMCs), sampled at new diagnosis, from a patient treated with antithyroid drugs. These receptors were collected from a woman aged 18-29 years with Graves disease.

This clonotype was found many times. This chain connects TRBV9 to TRBJ2-7, with a tentative D call TRBD1 (6 bases). The CDR3 is made up of 15 amino acids. Per germline, CDR1 SGDLS and CDR2 YYNGEE. The V gene lost 0 bases and the J gene lost 5 bases, with 15 bases spanning the gap. CDR3 sequence reads: CASSVAGAGVDEQYF. CDR3 in DNA: TGTGCCAGCAGCGTAGCAGGTGCAGGGGTGGACGAGCAGTACTTC.

A remark on this clonotype: This may stem from a read error, because a much larger clone lies one nucleotide away. This rearrangement joins TRBV27 to TRBJ2-5; D gene unclear. V gave up 3 bases and J gave up 2 bases, with 7 bases separating them. Germline V CDR1 and CDR2: MNHEY, SMNVEV (reference sequence). The CDR3 runs 13 residues. The CDR3 DNA is TGTGCCAGCAGTTTTGTGGTGCAAGAGACCCAGTACTTC. This sequence encodes CASSFVVQETQYF.

This clonotype was detected many times. CDR3 in amino acids: CASSYEQGYGYTF. The DNA of the CDR3 is TGTGCCAGCAGCTATGAACAGGGATATGGCTACACCTTC. This chain joins TRBV7-2 and TRBJ1-2; perhaps TRBD1 as D (6 bases). This CDR3 comprises 13 residues. V was trimmed by 4 bases and J by 5 bases, leaving 11 bases between them. Germline CDR1 and CDR2: SGHTA and FQGNSA.

This clonotype was seen more than once but under ten times. CDR3 loop: CASSLVMSENEKLFF. The CDR3 region has the DNA TGCGCCAGCAGCTTGGTTATGTCCGAAAATGAAAAACTGTTTTTT. This chain uses TRBV5-1 with TRBJ1-4; no firm D call. V was cut by 0 bases and J by 5 bases, with 11 bases left in between. Germline CDR1 reads SGHRS; CDR2 reads YFSETQ. The CDR3 runs 15 residues.

This clonotype was recorded a few times. V is TRBV6-2 or TRBV6-3 and J is TRBJ2-3; the D gene is possibly TRBD1 (6 bases). Trimming shortened V by 4 bases and J by 6 bases, and 14 bases separated the two germline ends. The germline gives CDR1 MNHEY, CDR2 SVGEGT. The CDR3 runs 14 residues. The CDR3 is CASSSYRVPDTQYF. Written as DNA, the CDR3 is TGTGCCAGCAGTTCGTACAGGGTACCTGATACGCAGTATTTT.

This clonotype was observed at least ten times. The V and J genes are TRBV7-9 and TRBJ2-1; maybe TRBD2 (6 bases). Trimming removed 5 bases at V and 9 bases at J, with 20 bases between. The CDR3 is made up of 15 amino acids. CDR1 SEHNR and CDR2 FQNEAQ come from the germline V gene (reference sequence). The chain's CDR3 is CASSPRPPPGGEQFF. The DNA for the CDR3 is TGTGCCAGCAGCCCGAGACCCCCTCCCGGGGGTGAGCAGTTCTTC. The full variable domain, completed using reference TRBV7-9 and TRBJ2-1, is DTGVSQNPRHKITKRGQNVTFRCDPISEHNRLYWYRQTLGQGPEFLTYFQNEAQLEKSRLLSDRFSAERPKGSFSTLEIQRTEQGDSAMYLCASSPRPPPGGEQFFGPGTRLTVL.

There are many counts of this clonotype. J is TRBJ2-1 and V is TRBV5-1, with D perhaps matching TRBD1 (6 bases). The CDR3 covers 16 residues. From germline, CDR1 is SGHRS and CDR2 YFSETQ. Trimming removed 4 bases from V and 8 bases from J, with 22 bases in between. CDR3 residues: CASSVTGRHRGDEQFF. The CDR3 DNA reads as TGCGCCAGCAGCGTGACAGGCCGTCATCGGGGCGATGAGCAGTTCTTC.

This clonotype was detected a few times. The chain employs TRBV30 and TRBJ2-7, with TRBD1 identical over 7 bases. CDR1 is GTSNPN, CDR2 SVGIG, per germline (reference sequence). CDR3 length: 16 residues. V shed 0 bases and J 6 bases; nucleotides not matched to a gene: 14. CDR3 sequence: CAWSVGGTGVNREQYF. For the CDR3, the DNA is TGTGCCTGGAGTGTAGGCGGAACAGGGGTGAATCGCGAGCAGTACTTC.

The chain couples TRBV9 to TRBJ2-7; D is uncertain. The V gene's germline CDR1 is SGDLS and CDR2 YYNGEE. The CDR3 loop spans 12 amino acids. Deletions cut 0 bases from V and 5 bases from J, with 6 bases between. The chain's CDR3 is CASSVGSHEQYF. The CDR3, as DNA: TGTGCCAGCAGCGTAGGGTCCCACGAGCAGTACTTC.

The CDR3 protein is CASSPGGAWYGYTF. CDR3 sequence (DNA): TGTGCCAGCAGCCCGGGGGGGGCCTGGTATGGCTACACCTTC. The chain joins TRBV3-1 to TRBJ1-2; tentatively, D is TRBD1 (6 bases). CDR1 is LGHDT and CDR2 is YNNKEL in the germline V gene (reference sequence). The V and J ends lost 4 bases and 5 bases respectively, with 14 bases between them. This CDR3 region has 14 residues. Combining the CDR3 with reference TRBV3-1 and TRBJ1-2 gives the whole variable domain DTAVSQTPKYLVTQMGNDKSIKCEQNLGHDTMYWYKQDSKKFLKIMFSYNNKELIINETVPNRFSPKSPDKAHLNLHINSLELGDSAVYFCASSPGGAWYGYTFGSGTRLTVV.

The chain has TRBV19 and TRBJ1-2; D possibly corresponds to TRBD1 (5 bases). CDR3 length: 15 amino acids. V was trimmed by 0 bases and J by 8 bases, leaving 16 bases between them. CDR1 and CDR2 from the germline V gene are LNHDA and SQIVND (reference sequence). CDR3 coding DNA: TGTGCCAGTAGTATAGATCGGGGCAGATCTTTCGGCTACACCTTC. It translates to CASSIDRGRSFGYTF.

This clonotype was observed many times. J is TRBJ2-7 and V is TRBV5-1; the D is unclear. CDR3 length: 13 residues. V was cut by 0 bases and J by 9 bases, with 13 bases left in between. Germline V gene data show CDR1 as SGHRS and CDR2 as YFSETQ. CDR3 protein: CASSLGPDQMQYF. In nucleotides, the CDR3 is TGCGCCAGCAGCTTGGGACCGGACCAGATGCAGTACTTC.

This clonotype occurred many times. This chain links TRBV7-3 with TRBJ2-2; D gene ambiguous. CDR1 SGHTA and CDR2 FQGTGA come from the germline V gene. The V end was cut by 5 bases, the J end by 0 bases, with 13 bases between. CDR3 length: 16 amino acids. The CDR3 here is CASSKVGSANTGELFF. The CDR3 nucleotides read TGTGCCAGCAGCAAAGTGGGTAGTGCGAACACCGGGGAGCTGTTTTTT.

This chain joins TRBV5-1 and TRBJ2-2; 10 nucleotides match TRBD1. The V gene's germline CDR1 is SGHRS and CDR2 YFSETQ. The V segment lost 7 bases and the J segment 4 bases; nucleotides outside the gene matches: 4. CDR3 length equals 14 residues. CDR3 DNA sequence: TGCGCCAGCGAAGGACAGGGGGGCACCGGGGAGCTGTTTTTT. Protein: CASEGQGGTGELFF.

This clonotype has more than one count but fewer than ten. This chain links TRBV11-2 with TRBJ2-3; 9 positions match TRBD1. After removal of 1 base from V and 4 bases from J, the junction contained 15 bases not matched to a gene. The CDR3 contains 19 residues. Germline loops: CDR1 SGHAT, CDR2 FQNNGV. CDR3 DNA sequence: TGTGCCAGCAGCTTAGTCCCGTCACAGGGGGCGACGAGGTCAGATACGCAGTATTTT. Translating gives CASSLVPSQGATRSDTQYF. Drawing the rest from reference TRBV11-2 and TRBJ2-3, the complete variable domain is EAGVAQSPRYKIIEKRQSVAFWCNPISGHATLYWYQQILGQGPKLLIQFQNNGVVDDSQLPKDRFSAERLKGVDSTLKIQPAKLEDSAVYLCASSLVPSQGATRSDTQYFGPGTRLTVL.

This clonotype was recorded a few times. The chain couples TRBV18 to TRBJ1-5, with D possibly being TRBD1 (5 bases). The CDR3 spans 16 residues. V was cut by 1 base and J by 5 bases, with 15 bases left in between. CDR1 KGHSH and CDR2 LQKENI come from the germline V gene. Written as DNA, the CDR3 is TGTGCCAGCTCACCACGGCAAGACAGTGAGCATCAGCCCCAGCATTTT. This encodes CASSPRQDSEHQPQHF.

At least ten counts were recorded for this clonotype. The V and J genes are TRBV30 and TRBJ2-7; the match to TRBD2 covers 7 bases. Germline CDR1 is GTSNPN and CDR2 is SVGIG (reference sequence). V shed 1 base and J 2 bases; nucleotides not matched to a gene: 2. The CDR3 totals 13 residues. The CDR3 loop reads CAWSGGGAYEQYF. Written as DNA, the CDR3 is TGTGCCTGGAGTGGGGGAGGGGCCTACGAGCAGTACTTC. Combining the CDR3 with reference TRBV30 and TRBJ2-7 gives the whole variable domain SQTIHQWPATLVQPVGSPLSLECTVEGTSNPNLYWYRQAAGRGLQLLFYSVGIGQISSEVPQNLSASRPQDRQFILSSKKLLLSDSGFYLCAWSGGGAYEQYFGPGTRLTVT.

In the case of this clonotype: This could be a read error, since a much larger clone is one nucleotide away. The V call is TRBV6-1, the J call TRBJ2-2, with 8 positions matching TRBD1. Germline assignment: CDR1 MNHNS and CDR2 SASEGT. Trimming took 7 bases from V and 6 from J; bases not matched to a gene: 13. The CDR3 loop spans 16 amino acids. As DNA, the CDR3 is TGTGCCAGCACCGCCGCAGGGGGCATTAGCGCCGGGGAGCTGTTTTTT. Its protein is CASTAAGGISAGELFF.